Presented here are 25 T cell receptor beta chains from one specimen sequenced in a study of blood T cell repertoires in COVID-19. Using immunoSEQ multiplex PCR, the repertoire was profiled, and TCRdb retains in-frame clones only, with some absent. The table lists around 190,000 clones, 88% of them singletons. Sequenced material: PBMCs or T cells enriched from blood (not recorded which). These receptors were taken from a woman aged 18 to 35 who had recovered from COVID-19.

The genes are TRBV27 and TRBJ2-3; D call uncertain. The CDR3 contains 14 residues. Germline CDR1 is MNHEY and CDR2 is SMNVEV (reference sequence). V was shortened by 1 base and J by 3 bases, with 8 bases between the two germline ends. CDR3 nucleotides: TGTGCCAGCAGTTTATATTACTTAACAGATACGCAGTATTTT. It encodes CASSLYYLTDTQYF.

The CDR3 nucleotides read TGTGCCAGCAGCCCTCAGGGGCCAAATGAAAAACTGTTTTTT. Protein: CASSPQGPNEKLFF. This chain connects TRBV11-2 to TRBJ1-4; perhaps TRBD1 as D (6 bases). V was pared by 5 bases and J by 5 bases, with 12 bases between. This CDR3 spans 14 amino acids. Germline values: CDR1 SGHAT, CDR2 FQNNGV.

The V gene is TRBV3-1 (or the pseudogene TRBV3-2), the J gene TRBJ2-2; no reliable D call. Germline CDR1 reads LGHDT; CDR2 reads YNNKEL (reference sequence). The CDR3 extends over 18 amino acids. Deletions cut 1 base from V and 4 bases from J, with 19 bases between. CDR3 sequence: CASSQGSSHAASTGELFF. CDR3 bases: TGTGCCAGCAGCCAAGGTTCGTCTCACGCGGCGAGCACCGGGGAGCTGTTTTTT.

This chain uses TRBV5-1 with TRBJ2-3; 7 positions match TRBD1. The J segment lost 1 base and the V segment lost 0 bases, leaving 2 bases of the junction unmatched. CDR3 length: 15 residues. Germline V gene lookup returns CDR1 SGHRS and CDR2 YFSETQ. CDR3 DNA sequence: TGCGCCAGCAGCTTGGTAGGACAGGGCACAGATACGCAGTATTTT. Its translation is CASSLVGQGTDTQYF.

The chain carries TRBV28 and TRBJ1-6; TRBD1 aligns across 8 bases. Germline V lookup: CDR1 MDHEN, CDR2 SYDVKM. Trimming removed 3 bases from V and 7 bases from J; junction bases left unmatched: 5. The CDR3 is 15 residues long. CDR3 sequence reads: CASSFPDRGNSPLHF. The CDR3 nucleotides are TGTGCCAGCAGTTTTCCCGACAGGGGAAATTCACCCCTCCACTTT. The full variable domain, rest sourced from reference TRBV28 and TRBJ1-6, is DVKVTQSSRYLVKRTGEKVFLECVQDMDHENMFWYRQDPGLGLRLIYFSYDVKMKEKGDIPEGYSVSREKKERFSLILESASTNQTSMYLCASSFPDRGNSPLHFGNGTRLTVT.

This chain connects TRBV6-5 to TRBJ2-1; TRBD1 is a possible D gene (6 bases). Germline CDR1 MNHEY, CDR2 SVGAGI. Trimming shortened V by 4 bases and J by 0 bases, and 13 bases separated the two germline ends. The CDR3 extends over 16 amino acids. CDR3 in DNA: TGTGCCAGCAGTTCTAACAGGGCTATCTCCTACAATGAGCAGTTCTTC. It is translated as CASSSNRAISYNEQFF.

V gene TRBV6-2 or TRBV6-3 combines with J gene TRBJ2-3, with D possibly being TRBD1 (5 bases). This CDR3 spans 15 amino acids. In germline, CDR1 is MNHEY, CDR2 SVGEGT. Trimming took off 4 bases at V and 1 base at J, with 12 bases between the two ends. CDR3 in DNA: TGTGCCAGCAGTTGGGTGAAGACAGGCACAGATACGCAGTATTTT. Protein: CASSWVKTGTDTQYF.

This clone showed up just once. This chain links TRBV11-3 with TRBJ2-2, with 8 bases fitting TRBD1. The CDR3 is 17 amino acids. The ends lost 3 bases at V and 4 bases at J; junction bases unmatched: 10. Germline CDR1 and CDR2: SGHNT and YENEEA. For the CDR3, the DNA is TGTGCCAGCAGCTTCCCTGACAGGGGCGGTGGCACCGGGGAGCTGTTTTTT. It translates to CASSFPDRGGGTGELFF.

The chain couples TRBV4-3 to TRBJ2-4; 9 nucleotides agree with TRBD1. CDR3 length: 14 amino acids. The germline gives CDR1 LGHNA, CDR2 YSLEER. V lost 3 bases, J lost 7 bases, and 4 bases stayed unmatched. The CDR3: CASSHTGGANIQYF. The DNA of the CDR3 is TGCGCCAGCAGCCACACAGGGGGCGCGAACATTCAGTACTTC.

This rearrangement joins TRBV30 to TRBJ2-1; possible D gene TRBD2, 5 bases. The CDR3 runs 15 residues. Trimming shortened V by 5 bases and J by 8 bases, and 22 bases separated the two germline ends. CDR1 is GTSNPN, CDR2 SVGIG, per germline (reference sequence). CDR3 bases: TGTGCCTGGGCGGTACCACACGGGGTTGGCCATGAGCAGTTCTTC. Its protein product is CAWAVPHGVGHEQFF. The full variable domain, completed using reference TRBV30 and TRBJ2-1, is SQTIHQWPATLVQPVGSPLSLECTVEGTSNPNLYWYRQAAGRGLQLLFYSVGIGQISSEVPQNLSASRPQDRQFILSSKKLLLSDSGFYLCAWAVPHGVGHEQFFGPGTRLTVL.

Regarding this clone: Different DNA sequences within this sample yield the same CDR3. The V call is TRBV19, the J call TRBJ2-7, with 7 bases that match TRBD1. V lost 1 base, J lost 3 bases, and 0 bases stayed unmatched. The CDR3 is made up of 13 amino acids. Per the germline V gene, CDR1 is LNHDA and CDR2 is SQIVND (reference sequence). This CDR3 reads CASSIGQGYEQYF. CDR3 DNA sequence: TGTGCCAGTAGTATAGGACAGGGCTACGAGCAGTACTTC.

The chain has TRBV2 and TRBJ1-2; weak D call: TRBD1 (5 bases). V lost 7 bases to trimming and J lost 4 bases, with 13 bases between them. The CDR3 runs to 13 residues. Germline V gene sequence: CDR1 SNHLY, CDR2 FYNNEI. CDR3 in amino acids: CASTGRAGYGYTF. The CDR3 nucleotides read TGTGCCAGCACAGGGAGGGCTGGCTATGGCTACACCTTC.

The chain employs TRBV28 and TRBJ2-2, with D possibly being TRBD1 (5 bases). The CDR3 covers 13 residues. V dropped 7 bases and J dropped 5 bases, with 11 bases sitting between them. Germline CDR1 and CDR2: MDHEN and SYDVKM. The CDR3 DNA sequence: TGTGCCAGCATCAAAGGGGTAACCGGGGAGCTGTTTTTT. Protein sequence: CASIKGVTGELFF.

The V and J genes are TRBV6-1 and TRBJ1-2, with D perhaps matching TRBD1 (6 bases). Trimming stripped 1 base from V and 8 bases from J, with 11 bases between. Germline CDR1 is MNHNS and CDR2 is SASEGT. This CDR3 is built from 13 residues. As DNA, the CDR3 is TGTGCCAGCAGTGAAGGCAGGGGCACGGGCTACACCTTC. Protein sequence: CASSEGRGTGYTF.

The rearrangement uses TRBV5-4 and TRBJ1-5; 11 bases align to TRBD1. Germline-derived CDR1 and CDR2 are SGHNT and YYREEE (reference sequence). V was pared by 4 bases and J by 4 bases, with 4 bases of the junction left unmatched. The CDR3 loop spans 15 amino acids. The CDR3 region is CASSPGQGANQPQHF. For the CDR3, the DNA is TGTGCCAGCAGCCCAGGACAGGGGGCGAATCAGCCCCAGCATTTT.

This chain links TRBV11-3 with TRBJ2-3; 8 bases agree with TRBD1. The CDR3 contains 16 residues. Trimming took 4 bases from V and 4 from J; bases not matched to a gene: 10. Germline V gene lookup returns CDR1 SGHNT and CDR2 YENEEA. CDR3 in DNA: TGTGCCAGCAGCTCCCGGACAGGGAATGGCGCAGATACGCAGTATTTT. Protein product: CASSSRTGNGADTQYF.

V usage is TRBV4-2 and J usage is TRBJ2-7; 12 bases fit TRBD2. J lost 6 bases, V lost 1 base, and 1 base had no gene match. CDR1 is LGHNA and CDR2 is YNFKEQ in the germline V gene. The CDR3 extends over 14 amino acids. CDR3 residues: CASSQGLAGVEQYF. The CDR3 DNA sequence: TGTGCCAGCAGCCAAGGACTAGCGGGAGTCGAGCAGTACTTC.

The CDR3 nucleotides are TGCGCCAGCAGCACTGGGACAGCCACCTATGGCTACACCTTC. It is translated as CASSTGTATYGYTF. The rearrangement links TRBV5-1 to TRBJ1-2; 7 nucleotides match TRBD1. The CDR3 has 14 amino acids. The junction had 7 bases not matched to a gene; V was cut back by 4 bases and J by 4 bases. Germline CDR1 reads SGHRS; CDR2 reads YFSETQ.

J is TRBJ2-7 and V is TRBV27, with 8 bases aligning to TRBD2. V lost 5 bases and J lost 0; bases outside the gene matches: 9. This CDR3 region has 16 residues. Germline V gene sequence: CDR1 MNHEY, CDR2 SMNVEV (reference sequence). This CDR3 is CASSTPGRASSYEQYF. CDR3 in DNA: TGTGCCAGCAGTACCCCCGGGAGGGCGAGCTCCTACGAGCAGTACTTC.

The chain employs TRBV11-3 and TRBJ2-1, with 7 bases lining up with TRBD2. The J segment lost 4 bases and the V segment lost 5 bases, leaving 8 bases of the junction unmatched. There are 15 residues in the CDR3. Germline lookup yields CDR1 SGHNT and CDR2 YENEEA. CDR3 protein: CASSHSSGPYNEQFF. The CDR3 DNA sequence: TGTGCCAGCAGCCATTCTAGCGGCCCTTACAATGAGCAGTTCTTC.

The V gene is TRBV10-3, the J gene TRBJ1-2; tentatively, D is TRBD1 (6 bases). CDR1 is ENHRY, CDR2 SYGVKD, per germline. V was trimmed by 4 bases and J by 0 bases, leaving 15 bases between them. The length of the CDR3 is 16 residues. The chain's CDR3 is CAISATTTGANYGYTF. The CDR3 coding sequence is TGTGCCATCAGTGCAACGACGACAGGAGCTAACTATGGCTACACCTTC.

This CDR3 is CASSLDNPGLGDYGYTF. The CDR3 DNA reads TGTGCCAGCAGCTTAGACAATCCGGGCCTAGGGGACTATGGCTACACCTTC. The rearrangement links TRBV7-9 to TRBJ1-2, with D tentatively TRBD1 (5 bases). The CDR3 covers 17 residues. CDR1 and CDR2 from the germline V gene are SEHNR and FQNEAQ (reference sequence). The V end was cut by 1 base, the J end by 3 bases, with 18 bases between.

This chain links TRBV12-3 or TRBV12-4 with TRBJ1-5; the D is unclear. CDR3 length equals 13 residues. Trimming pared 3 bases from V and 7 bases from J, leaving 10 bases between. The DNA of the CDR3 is TGTGCCAGCAGTTTCGAGGGATCCCAGCCCCAGCATTTT. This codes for CASSFEGSQPQHF.

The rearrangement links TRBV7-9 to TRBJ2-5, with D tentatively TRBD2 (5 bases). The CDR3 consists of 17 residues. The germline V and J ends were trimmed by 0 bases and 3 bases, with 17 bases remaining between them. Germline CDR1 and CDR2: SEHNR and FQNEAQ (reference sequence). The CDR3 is CASSLAPGLSLEETQYF. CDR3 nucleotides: TGTGCCAGCAGCTTAGCCCCGGGGTTGAGCTTAGAAGAGACCCAGTACTTC.

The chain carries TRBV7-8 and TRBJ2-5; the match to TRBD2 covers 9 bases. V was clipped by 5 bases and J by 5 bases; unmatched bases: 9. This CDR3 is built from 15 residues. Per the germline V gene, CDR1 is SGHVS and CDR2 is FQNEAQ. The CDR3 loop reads CASSDSGGLFETQYF. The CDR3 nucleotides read TGTGCCAGCAGCGATAGCGGGGGTCTTTTCGAGACCCAGTACTTC.